The rows below give T cell receptor beta chains drawn from one sample of a study of blood T cells in healthy people across ages. TCRdb reprocessed the 5' RACE reads with MiXCR, giving one entry per CDR3 protein. Found here are nearly 800,000 distinct CDR3 sequences, 45% to 70% of them singletons; the top ten hold around a quarter. Sequenced input: blood. These receptors all stem from a man between 35 and 55 years old in good health. CDR3s include the opening cysteine and the closing phenylalanine or tryptophan. D genes are given only for firm matches. The listing skips clone size in some rows; elsewhere it reads once, few, many or a size class.

v_call,d_call,j_call,cdr3_length,clone_size,cdr3_nt,cdr3_aa
TRBV27,-,TRBJ2-3,13,-,TGTGCCAGCAGTTTAAACCCCGCAGATACGCAGTATTTT,CASSLNPADTQYF
TRBV20-1,-,TRBJ1-2,12,-,TGCAGTGCTAGAGATTCAGGGGACGGCTACACCTTC,CSARDSGDGYTF
TRBV9,-,TRBJ2-5,14,few,TGTGCCAGCAGCCCGAGCCCCAGCCCAGAGACCCAGTACTTC,CASSPSPSPETQYF
TRBV6-1,-,TRBJ2-5,15,-,TGTGCCAGCAGTGAAGTAGTGGGCATCAAAGAGACCCAGTACTTC,CASSEVVGIKETQYF
TRBV14,-,TRBJ2-5,17,-,TGTGCCAGCAGCCCCGTTGAAGGGAGTGGTATACGAGAGACCCAGTACTTC,CASSPVEGSGIRETQYF
TRBV4-3,TRBD2,TRBJ2-4,14,-,TGCGCCAGCAGCCAAGAAAGCGGGAGATACATTCAGTACTTC,CASSQESGRYIQYF
TRBV2,-,TRBJ2-3,14,-,TGTGCCACCCGGGGAGGACTCTACACAGATACGCAGTATTTT,CATRGGLYTDTQYF
TRBV7-8,-,TRBJ2-5,15,-,TGTGCCAGCAGCCCAAAGGGACATCGCCAAGAGACCCAGTACTTC,CASSPKGHRQETQYF
TRBV10-2,TRBD1,TRBJ2-4,15,-,TGCGCCACAGGACAGGGTACGGTGTTCGAAAACATTCAGTACTTC,CATGQGTVFENIQYF
TRBV12-3/TRBV12-4,-,TRBJ2-5,11,many,TGTGCCAGCAGGTTTGAAGAGACCCAGTACTTC,CASRFEETQYF
TRBV28,TRBD1,TRBJ2-3,16,-,TGTGCCAGCAGTCCCCCGGGACAGGGACCAACAGATACGCAGTATTTT,CASSPPGQGPTDTQYF
TRBV20-1,-,TRBJ2-1,14,-,TGCAGTGCTAGACCGGCCGTTCGGGAAAATGAGCAGTTCTTC,CSARPAVRENEQFF
TRBV4-2,-,TRBJ2-7,12,few,TGTGCCAGCAGCCCCAATAGGGTCGAGCAGTACTTC,CASSPNRVEQYF